This TCR beta chain was recovered during a study of CD8 T cells in ankylosing spondylitis. This clonotype was seen more than once but under ten times. The CDR3 is made up of 15 amino acids. Trimming removed 3 bases from V and 7 bases from J; junction bases left unmatched: 9. Germline V gives CDR1 SGHTA, CDR2 FQGNSA. TCRdb re-derived calls from the 5' RACE reads in MiXCR, one entry per CDR3 protein. The sample carries about 170,000 distinct CDR3 sequences, around 19% recorded once. The rearrangement joins TRBV7-2 to TRBJ2-5; TRBD2 matches 9 bases. Sequencing used blood, either unsorted or a sorted T cell fraction (not recorded which). The clonotype originates from a male donor with ankylosing spondylitis or in good health (not recorded which). The chain's CDR3 is CASSFSLAGEGTQYF. In DNA, the CDR3 is TGTGCCAGCAGCTTCAGCTTAGCGGGAGAGGGGACCCAGTACTTC.